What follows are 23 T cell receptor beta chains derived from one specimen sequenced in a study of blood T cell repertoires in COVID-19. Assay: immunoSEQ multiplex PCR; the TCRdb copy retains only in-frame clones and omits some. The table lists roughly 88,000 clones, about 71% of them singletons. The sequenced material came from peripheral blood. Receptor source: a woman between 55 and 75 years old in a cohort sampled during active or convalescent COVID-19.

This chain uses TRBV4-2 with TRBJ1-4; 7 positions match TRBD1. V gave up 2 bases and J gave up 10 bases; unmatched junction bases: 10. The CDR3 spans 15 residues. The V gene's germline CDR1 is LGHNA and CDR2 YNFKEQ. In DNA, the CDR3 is TGTGCCAGCAGCCAACGCCCCCGACAGGGATCAAAACTGTTTTTT. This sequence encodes CASSQRPRQGSKLFF.

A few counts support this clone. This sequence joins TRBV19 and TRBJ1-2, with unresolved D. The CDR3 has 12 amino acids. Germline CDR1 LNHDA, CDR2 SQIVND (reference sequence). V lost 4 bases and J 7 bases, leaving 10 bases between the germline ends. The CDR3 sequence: CASSTSGFGYTF. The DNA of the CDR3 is TGTGCCAGTAGTACGTCAGGTTTTGGCTACACCTTC.

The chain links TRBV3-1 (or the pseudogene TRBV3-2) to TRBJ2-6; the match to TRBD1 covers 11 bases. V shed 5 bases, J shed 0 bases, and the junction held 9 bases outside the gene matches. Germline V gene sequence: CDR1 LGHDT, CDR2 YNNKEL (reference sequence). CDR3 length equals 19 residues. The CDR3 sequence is CASSNSTGTGGSGANVLTF. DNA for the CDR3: TGTGCCAGCAGCAACTCTACCGGGACAGGGGGCTCTGGGGCCAACGTCCTGACTTTC.

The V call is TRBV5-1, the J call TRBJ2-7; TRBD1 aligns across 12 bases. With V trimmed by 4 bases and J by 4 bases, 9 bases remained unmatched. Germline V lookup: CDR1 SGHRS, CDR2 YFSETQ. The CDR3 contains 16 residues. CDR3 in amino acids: CASSRGQGAGGYEQYF. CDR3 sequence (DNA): TGCGCCAGCAGCAGGGGACAGGGGGCAGGTGGATACGAGCAGTACTTC.

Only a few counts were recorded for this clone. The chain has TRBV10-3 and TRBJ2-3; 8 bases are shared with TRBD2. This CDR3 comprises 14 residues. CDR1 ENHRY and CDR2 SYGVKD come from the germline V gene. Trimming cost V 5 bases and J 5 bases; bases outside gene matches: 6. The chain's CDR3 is CAISPGGARDTQYF. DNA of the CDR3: TGTGCCATCAGTCCCGGGGGGGCGAGAGATACGCAGTATTTT.

As DNA, the CDR3 is TGTGCCAGCAGCTTTACTAGCGGGGATTACAATGAGCAGTTCTTC. Residues: CASSFTSGDYNEQFF. The chain combines TRBV5-6 with TRBJ2-1; 10 nucleotides match TRBD2. Germline loops: CDR1 SGHDT, CDR2 YYEEEE. J was trimmed by 4 bases and V by 2 bases; bases with no gene match: 3. CDR3 length: 15 residues. Variable domain in full (rest from reference TRBV5-6 and TRBJ2-1): DAGVTQSPTHLIKTRGQQVTLRCSPKSGHDTVSWYQQALGQGPQFIFQYYEEEERQRGNFPDRFSGHQFPNYSSELNVNALLLGDSALYLCASSFTSGDYNEQFFGPGTRLTVL.

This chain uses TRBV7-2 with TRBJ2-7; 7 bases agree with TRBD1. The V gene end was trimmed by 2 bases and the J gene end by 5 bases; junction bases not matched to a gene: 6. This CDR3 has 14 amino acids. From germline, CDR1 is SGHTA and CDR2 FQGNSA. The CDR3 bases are TGTGCCAGCAGCTTACTTACAGGGGACCACGAGCAGTACTTC. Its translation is CASSLLTGDHEQYF.

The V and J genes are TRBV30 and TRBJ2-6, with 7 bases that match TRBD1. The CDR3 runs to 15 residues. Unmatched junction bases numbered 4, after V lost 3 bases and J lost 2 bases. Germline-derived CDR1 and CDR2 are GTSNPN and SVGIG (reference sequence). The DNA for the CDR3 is TGTGCCTGGAGAAAGACAGGGACTGGGGCCAACGTCCTGACTTTC. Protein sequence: CAWRKTGTGANVLTF.

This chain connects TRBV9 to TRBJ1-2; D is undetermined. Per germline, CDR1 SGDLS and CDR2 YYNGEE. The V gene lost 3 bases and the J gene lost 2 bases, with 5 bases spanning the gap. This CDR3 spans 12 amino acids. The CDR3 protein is CASSGSNYGYTF. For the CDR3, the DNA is TGTGCCAGCAGCGGAAGCAACTATGGCTACACCTTC.

Here the CDR3 reads CASSRLAGEETQYF. The CDR3 nucleotides read TGTGCCAGCAGCCGACTAGCGGGGGAAGAGACCCAGTACTTC. The chain recombines TRBV7-9 with TRBJ2-5; 12 bases match TRBD2. V lost 5 bases to trimming and J lost 3 bases; unmatched junction nucleotides: 1. The CDR3 length is 14 residues. CDR1 and CDR2 from the germline V gene are SEHNR and FQNEAQ (reference sequence).

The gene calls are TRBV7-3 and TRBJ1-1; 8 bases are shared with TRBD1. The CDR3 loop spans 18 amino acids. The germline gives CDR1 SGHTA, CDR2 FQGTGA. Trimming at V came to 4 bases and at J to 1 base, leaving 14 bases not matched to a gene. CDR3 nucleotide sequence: TGTGCCAGCAGCTCCCCACAGGTTCGGGGACAGGCGAACACTGAAGCTTTCTTT. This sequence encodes CASSSPQVRGQANTEAFF.

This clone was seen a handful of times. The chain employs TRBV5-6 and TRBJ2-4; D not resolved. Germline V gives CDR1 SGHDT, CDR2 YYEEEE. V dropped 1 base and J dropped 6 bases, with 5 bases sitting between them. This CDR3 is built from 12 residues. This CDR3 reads CASSLPGNIQYF. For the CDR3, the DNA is TGTGCCAGCAGCTTGCCCGGAAACATTCAGTACTTC.

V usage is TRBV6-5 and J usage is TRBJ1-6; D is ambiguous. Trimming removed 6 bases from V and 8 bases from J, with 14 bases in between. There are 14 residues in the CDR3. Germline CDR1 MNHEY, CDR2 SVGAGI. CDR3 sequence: CASRLRTRDSPLHF. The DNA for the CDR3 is TGTGCCAGCAGGCTTCGCACGCGTGATTCACCCCTCCACTTT.

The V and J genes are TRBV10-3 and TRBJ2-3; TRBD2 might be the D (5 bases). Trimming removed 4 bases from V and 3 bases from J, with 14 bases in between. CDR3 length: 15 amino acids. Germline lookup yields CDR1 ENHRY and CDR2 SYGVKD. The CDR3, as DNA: TGTGCCATCAGTGTTAACGGGGATTCAACAGATACGCAGTATTTT. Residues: CAISVNGDSTDTQYF.

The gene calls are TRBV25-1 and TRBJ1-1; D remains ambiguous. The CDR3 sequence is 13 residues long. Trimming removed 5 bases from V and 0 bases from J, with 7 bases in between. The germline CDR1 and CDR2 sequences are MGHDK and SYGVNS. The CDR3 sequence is CASSSIMNTEAFF. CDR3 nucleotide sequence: TGTGCCAGCAGTTCTATTATGAACACTGAAGCTTTCTTT.

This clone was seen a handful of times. The chain's CDR3 is CASSLGPVGRQLTEAFF. The CDR3 DNA follows: TGTGCCAGCAGCTTGGGTCCGGTAGGAAGACAGCTCACTGAAGCTTTCTTT. This chain uses TRBV5-5 with TRBJ1-1, with a weak D call TRBD1 (5 bases). Germline loops: CDR1 SGHKS, CDR2 YYEKEE (reference sequence). The CDR3 loop spans 17 amino acids. The V end was cut by 0 bases, the J end by 4 bases, with 19 bases between.

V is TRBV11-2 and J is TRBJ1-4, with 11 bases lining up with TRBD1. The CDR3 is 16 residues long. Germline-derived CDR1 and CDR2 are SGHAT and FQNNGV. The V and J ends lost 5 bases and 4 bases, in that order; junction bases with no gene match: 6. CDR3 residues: CASSAGQGAGNEKLFF. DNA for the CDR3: TGTGCCAGCAGCGCTGGACAGGGGGCGGGTAATGAAAAACTGTTTTTT.

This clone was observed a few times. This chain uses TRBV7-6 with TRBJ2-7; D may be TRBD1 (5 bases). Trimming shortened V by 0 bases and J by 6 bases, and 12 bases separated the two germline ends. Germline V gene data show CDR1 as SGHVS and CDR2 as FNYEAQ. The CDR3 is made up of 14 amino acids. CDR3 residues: CASSLALQGGEQYF. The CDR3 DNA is TGTGCCAGCAGCTTAGCGCTCCAGGGCGGCGAGCAGTACTTC.

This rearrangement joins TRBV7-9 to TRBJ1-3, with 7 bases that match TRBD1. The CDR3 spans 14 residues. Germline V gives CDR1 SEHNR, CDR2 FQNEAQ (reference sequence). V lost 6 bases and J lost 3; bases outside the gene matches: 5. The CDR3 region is CASRAGQHGNTIYF. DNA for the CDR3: TGTGCCAGCAGGGCGGGACAGCATGGAAACACCATATATTTT.

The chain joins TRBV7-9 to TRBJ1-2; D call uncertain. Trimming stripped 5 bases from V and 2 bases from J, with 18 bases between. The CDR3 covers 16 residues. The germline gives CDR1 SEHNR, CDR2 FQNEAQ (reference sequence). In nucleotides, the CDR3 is TGTGCCAGCAGCACCCAGGAAAACATCCCAAACTATGGCTACACCTTC. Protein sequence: CASSTQENIPNYGYTF.

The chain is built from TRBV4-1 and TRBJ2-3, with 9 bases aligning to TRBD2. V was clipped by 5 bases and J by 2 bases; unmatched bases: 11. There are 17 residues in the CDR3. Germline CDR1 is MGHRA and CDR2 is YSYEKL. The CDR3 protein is CASSSQGTSGSTDTQYF. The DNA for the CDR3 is TGCGCCAGCAGCTCTCAGGGCACTAGCGGGTCCACAGATACGCAGTATTTT.

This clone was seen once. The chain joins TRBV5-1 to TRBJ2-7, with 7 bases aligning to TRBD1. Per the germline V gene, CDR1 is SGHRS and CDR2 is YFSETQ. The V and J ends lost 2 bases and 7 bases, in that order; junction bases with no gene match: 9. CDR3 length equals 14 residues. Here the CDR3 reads CASSFQQGLGEQYF. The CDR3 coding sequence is TGCGCCAGCAGCTTTCAACAGGGGCTGGGGGAGCAGTACTTC.

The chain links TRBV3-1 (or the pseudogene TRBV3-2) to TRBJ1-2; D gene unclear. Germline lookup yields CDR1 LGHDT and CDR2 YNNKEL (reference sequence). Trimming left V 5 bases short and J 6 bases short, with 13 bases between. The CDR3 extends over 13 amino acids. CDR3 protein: CASSYNNGNGYTF. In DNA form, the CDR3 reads TGTGCCAGCAGCTACAATAACGGGAATGGCTACACCTTC.